This TCR beta chain is drawn from a study of cytomegalovirus exposure and HLA in healthy donors. Study-wide background: Among 150 million to 200 million T cells, an earlier analysis found 95 million to 140 million unique TCR beta sequences. The study, taken as a whole, reports: The authors later found most CMV-associated TCR beta chains appeared HLA-restricted. V- and J-gene trimming in TCR beta was tied to a missense DCLRE1C variant by an analysis performed later. Cytomegalovirus status, reportedly, was diagnosed with high specificity and sensitivity by the classifier.

On this clone itself: Its antigen is as yet unknown.

PCR was performed using 60 Vbeta and 13 Jbeta primers. Libraries were prepared by immunoSEQ multiplex PCR; TCRdb keeps only in-frame clonotypes and omits some of them. Among 200,000 or so clones listed, 84% were seen once. Germline V CDR1 and CDR2: MDHEN, SYDVKM. The CDR3 totals 16 residues. Trimming cost V 3 bases and J 3 bases, with 14 bases left between them. V usage is TRBV28 and J usage is TRBJ2-2; D is uncertain. The TCR originated in a boy aged 5-17 years in good health and CMV-seronegative. The sequencing sample was made of PBMCs. The CDR3 DNA sequence: TGTGCCAGCAGTTTTTGGCAGCTAGAGGACACCGGGGAGCTGTTTTTT. This encodes CASSFWQLEDTGELFF.